These T cell receptor beta chains were read from a single sample in a study of T-cell reconstitution after alpha-beta-depleted transplantation in children. One entry per CDR3 protein, called by TCRdb with MiXCR from the PCR reads. The sample carries about 980,000 distinct CDR3 sequences, under 30% recorded once. Sequencing used PBMCs, mostly from graft donor cells, obtained 360 days after TCRalphabeta/CD19-depleted stem cell transplant. The source of these receptors is a boy under two years old who had a stem cell transplant for SCID, so the T cells may come from the graft donor. Both conserved end residues are part of each CDR3. Each record gives: clone size, V gene, D gene, J gene, CDR3 protein, CDR3 DNA. A D gene is named only where the DNA matches it firmly. Expanded clones get a size class; other rows say once, few or many, or leave the size out.

clone size: NA
V gene: TRBV20-1
D gene: NA
J gene: TRBJ1-5
CDR3 protein: CSAREGHSYSNQPQHF
CDR3 DNA: TGCAGTGCTAGAGAGGGCCATTCCTATAGCAATCAGCCCCAGCATTTT

clone size: many
V gene: TRBV29-1
D gene: NA
J gene: TRBJ1-2
CDR3 protein: CSVVTNYGYTF
CDR3 DNA: TGCAGCGTTGTTACTAACTATGGCTACACCTTC

clone size: few
V gene: TRBV12-3/TRBV12-4
D gene: NA
J gene: TRBJ2-2
CDR3 protein: CASSSGAHRRANTGELFF
CDR3 DNA: TGTGCCAGCAGCTCCGGAGCCCATCGGAGGGCGAACACCGGGGAGCTGTTTTTT

clone size: NA
V gene: TRBV20-1
D gene: NA
J gene: TRBJ2-7
CDR3 protein: CSGMGKRSYEQYF
CDR3 DNA: TGCAGTGGAATGGGGAAACGGTCCTACGAGCAGTACTTC

clone size: NA
V gene: TRBV7-9
D gene: NA
J gene: TRBJ2-7
CDR3 protein: CASSAQQGLDEQYF
CDR3 DNA: TGTGCCAGCAGCGCACAACAGGGACTCGACGAGCAGTACTTC

clone size: few
V gene: TRBV7-8
D gene: NA
J gene: TRBJ2-1
CDR3 protein: CASSLVGAEYNEQFF
CDR3 DNA: TGTGCCAGCAGCTTAGTCGGGGCCGAATACAATGAGCAGTTCTTC

clone size: few
V gene: TRBV5-1
D gene: NA
J gene: TRBJ2-6
CDR3 protein: CASSLTFNRFSGANVLTF
CDR3 DNA: TGCGCCAGCAGCCTTACCTTCAATCGCTTCTCTGGGGCCAACGTCCTGACTTTC

clone size: NA
V gene: TRBV5-4
D gene: NA
J gene: TRBJ2-2
CDR3 protein: CASSLEFGPLNTGELFF
CDR3 DNA: TGTGCCAGCAGCTTGGAATTTGGACCCTTGAACACCGGGGAGCTGTTTTTT

clone size: NA
V gene: TRBV12-5
D gene: NA
J gene: TRBJ2-7
CDR3 protein: CASGLVQLGFSYEQYF
CDR3 DNA: TGTGCTAGTGGTTTGGTACAATTAGGGTTCTCCTACGAGCAGTACTTC

clone size: NA
V gene: TRBV10-3
D gene: TRBD2
J gene: TRBJ2-7
CDR3 protein: CAISGGGLSYEQYF
CDR3 DNA: TGTGCCATCAGCGGGGGGGGCCTCTCCTACGAGCAGTACTTC

clone size: NA
V gene: TRBV3-1
D gene: NA
J gene: TRBJ2-1
CDR3 protein: CASSLQVASYNEQFF
CDR3 DNA: TGTGCCAGCAGCCTCCAGGTCGCTTCCTATAATGAGCAGTTCTTC

clone size: many
V gene: TRBV27
D gene: NA
J gene: TRBJ1-1
CDR3 protein: CASRKNTEAFF
CDR3 DNA: TGTGCCAGCAGGAAGAACACTGAAGCTTTCTTT

clone size: NA
V gene: TRBV6-1
D gene: NA
J gene: TRBJ1-1
CDR3 protein: CASMGGRTEAFF
CDR3 DNA: TGTGCCAGCATGGGGGGGCGCACTGAAGCTTTCTTT

clone size: NA
V gene: TRBV29-1
D gene: NA
J gene: TRBJ2-1
CDR3 protein: CSVEPRYNEQFF
CDR3 DNA: TGCAGCGTTGAACCCAGGTACAATGAGCAGTTCTTC

clone size: NA
V gene: TRBV12-3/TRBV12-4
D gene: TRBD1
J gene: TRBJ1-1
CDR3 protein: CASSLGDSLNTEAFF
CDR3 DNA: TGTGCCAGCAGTTTAGGGGACAGCTTGAACACTGAAGCTTTCTTT

clone size: NA
V gene: TRBV7-9
D gene: TRBD1
J gene: TRBJ2-5
CDR3 protein: CATSLGLGTGVKETQYF
CDR3 DNA: TGTGCCACTTCGTTGGGACTCGGGACAGGGGTGAAAGAGACCCAGTACTTC

clone size: few
V gene: TRBV15
D gene: TRBD1
J gene: TRBJ2-6
CDR3 protein: CATSRLGTGRAGANVLTF
CDR3 DNA: TGTGCCACCAGCAGACTCGGGACAGGGCGGGCTGGGGCCAACGTCCTGACTTTC

clone size: NA
V gene: TRBV2
D gene: NA
J gene: TRBJ2-1
CDR3 protein: CASSLSRVSPYNEQFF
CDR3 DNA: TGTGCCAGCAGTTTAAGTCGGGTATCCCCATACAATGAGCAGTTCTTC

clone size: NA
V gene: TRBV5-1
D gene: NA
J gene: TRBJ2-1
CDR3 protein: CASSLIGGMSPYNEQFF
CDR3 DNA: TGCGCCAGCAGCCTAATCGGAGGAATGTCGCCCTACAATGAGCAGTTCTTC

clone size: NA
V gene: TRBV7-2
D gene: TRBD1
J gene: TRBJ1-2
CDR3 protein: CASSRRDRGYGYTF
CDR3 DNA: TGTGCCAGCAGCCGGAGGGACAGGGGCTATGGCTACACCTTC

clone size: NA
V gene: TRBV5-1
D gene: NA
J gene: TRBJ2-3
CDR3 protein: CASSFGLATGTDTQYF
CDR3 DNA: TGCGCCAGCAGCTTCGGGTTGGCGACTGGCACAGATACGCAGTATTTT

clone size: NA
V gene: TRBV5-1
D gene: NA
J gene: TRBJ1-1
CDR3 protein: CASSWEVGVGPEAFF
CDR3 DNA: TGCGCCAGCAGCTGGGAGGTGGGGGTAGGACCTGAAGCTTTCTTT

clone size: NA
V gene: TRBV3-1
D gene: NA
J gene: TRBJ2-2
CDR3 protein: CASSHGPGELFF
CDR3 DNA: TGTGCCAGCAGCCATGGTCCCGGGGAGCTGTTTTTT